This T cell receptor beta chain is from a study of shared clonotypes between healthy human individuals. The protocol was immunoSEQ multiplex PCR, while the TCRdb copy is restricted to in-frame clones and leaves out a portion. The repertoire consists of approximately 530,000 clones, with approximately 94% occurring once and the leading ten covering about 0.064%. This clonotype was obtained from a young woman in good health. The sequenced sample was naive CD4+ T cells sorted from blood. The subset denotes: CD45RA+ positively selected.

CDR3 in amino acids: CATSRGGDGANVLTF. As DNA, the CDR3 is TGTGCCACCAGCAGGGGAGGGGATGGGGCCAACGTCCTGACTTTC. V is TRBV15 and J is TRBJ2-6; 7 nucleotides align to TRBD2. Germline V gene data show CDR1 as LNHNV and CDR2 as YYDKDF (reference sequence). After removal of 3 bases from V and 3 bases from J, the junction contained 2 bases not matched to a gene. This CDR3 contains 15 residues.